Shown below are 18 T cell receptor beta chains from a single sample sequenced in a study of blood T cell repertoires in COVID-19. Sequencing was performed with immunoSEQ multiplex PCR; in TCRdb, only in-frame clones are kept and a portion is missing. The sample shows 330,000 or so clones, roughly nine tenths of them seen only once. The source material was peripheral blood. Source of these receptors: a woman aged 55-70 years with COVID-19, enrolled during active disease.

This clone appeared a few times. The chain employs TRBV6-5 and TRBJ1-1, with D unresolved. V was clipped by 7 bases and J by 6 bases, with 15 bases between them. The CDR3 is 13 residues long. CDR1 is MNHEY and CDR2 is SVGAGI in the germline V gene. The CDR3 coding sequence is TGTGCCAGCACCAAAACGAGGTTCGCTGAAGCTTTCTTT. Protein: CASTKTRFAEAFF.

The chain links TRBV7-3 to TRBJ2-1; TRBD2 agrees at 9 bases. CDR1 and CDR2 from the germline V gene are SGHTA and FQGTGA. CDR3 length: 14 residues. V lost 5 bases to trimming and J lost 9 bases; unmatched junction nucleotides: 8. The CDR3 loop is CASSQGVAGAEQFF. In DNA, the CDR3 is TGTGCCAGCAGCCAAGGGGTAGCGGGGGCTGAGCAGTTCTTC. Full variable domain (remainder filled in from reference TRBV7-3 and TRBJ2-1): GAGVSQTPSNKVTEKGKYVELRCDPISGHTALYWYRQSLGQGPEFLIYFQGTGAADDSGLPNDRFFAVRPEGSVSTLKIQRTERGDSAVYLCASSQGVAGAEQFFGPGTRLTVL.

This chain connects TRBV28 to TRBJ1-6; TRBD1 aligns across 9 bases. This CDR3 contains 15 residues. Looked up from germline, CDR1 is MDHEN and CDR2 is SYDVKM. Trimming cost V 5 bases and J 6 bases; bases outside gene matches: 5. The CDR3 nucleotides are TGTGCCAGCAGTGTCCGGGACAGGGTTAATTCACCCCTCCACTTT. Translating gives CASSVRDRVNSPLHF.

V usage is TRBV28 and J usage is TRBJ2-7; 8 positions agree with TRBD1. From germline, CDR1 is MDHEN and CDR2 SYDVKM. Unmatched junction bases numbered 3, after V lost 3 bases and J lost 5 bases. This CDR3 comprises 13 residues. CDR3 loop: CASSLDRVNEQYF. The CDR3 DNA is TGTGCCAGCAGTTTGGACAGGGTCAACGAGCAGTACTTC.

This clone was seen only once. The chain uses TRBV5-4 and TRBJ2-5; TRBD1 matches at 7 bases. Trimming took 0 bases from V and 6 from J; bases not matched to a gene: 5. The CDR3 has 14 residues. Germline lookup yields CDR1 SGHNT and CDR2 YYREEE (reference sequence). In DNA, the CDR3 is TGTGCCAGCAGCTTGGTGGACAGGTCCAAGACCCAGTACTTC. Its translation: CASSLVDRSKTQYF.

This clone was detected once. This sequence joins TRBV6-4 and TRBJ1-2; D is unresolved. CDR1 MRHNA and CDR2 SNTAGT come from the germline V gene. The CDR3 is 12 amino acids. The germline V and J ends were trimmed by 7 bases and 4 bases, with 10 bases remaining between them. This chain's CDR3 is CASKQIGYGYTF. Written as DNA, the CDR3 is TGTGCCAGCAAACAGATTGGCTATGGCTACACCTTC.

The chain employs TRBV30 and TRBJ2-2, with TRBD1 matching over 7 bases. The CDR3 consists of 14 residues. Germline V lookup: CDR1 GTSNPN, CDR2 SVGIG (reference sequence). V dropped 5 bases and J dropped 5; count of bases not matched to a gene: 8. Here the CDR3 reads CAWGRGRGTGELFF. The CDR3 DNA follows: TGTGCCTGGGGCCGGGGCAGGGGGACCGGGGAGCTGTTTTTT.

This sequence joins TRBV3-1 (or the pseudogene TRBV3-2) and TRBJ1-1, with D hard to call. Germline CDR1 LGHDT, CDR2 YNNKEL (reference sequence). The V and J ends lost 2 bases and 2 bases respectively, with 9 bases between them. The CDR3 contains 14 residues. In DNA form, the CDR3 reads TGTGCCAGCAGCCAACGTATGGCTAACACTGAAGCTTTCTTT. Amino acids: CASSQRMANTEAFF.

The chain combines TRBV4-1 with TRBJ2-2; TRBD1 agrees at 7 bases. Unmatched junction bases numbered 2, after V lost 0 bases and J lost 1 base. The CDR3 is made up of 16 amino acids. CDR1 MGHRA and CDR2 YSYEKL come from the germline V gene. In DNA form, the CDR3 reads TGCGCCAGCAGCCAAGATCCAGGGGGGAACACCGGGGAGCTGTTTTTT. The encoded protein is CASSQDPGGNTGELFF.

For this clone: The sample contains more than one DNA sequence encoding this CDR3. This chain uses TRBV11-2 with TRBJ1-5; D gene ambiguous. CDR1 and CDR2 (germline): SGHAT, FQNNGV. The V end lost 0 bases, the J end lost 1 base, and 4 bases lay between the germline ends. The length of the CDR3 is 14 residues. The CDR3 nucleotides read TGTGCCAGCAGCTTAGACGGGAGCAATCAGCCCCAGCATTTT. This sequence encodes CASSLDGSNQPQHF.

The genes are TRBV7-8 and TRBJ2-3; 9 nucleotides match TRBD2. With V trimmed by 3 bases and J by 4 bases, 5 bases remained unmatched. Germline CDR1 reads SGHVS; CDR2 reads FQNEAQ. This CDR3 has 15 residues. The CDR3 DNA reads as TGTGCCAGCAGCTTCCGCGGGGGGGCAGCAGATACGCAGTATTTT. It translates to CASSFRGGAADTQYF.

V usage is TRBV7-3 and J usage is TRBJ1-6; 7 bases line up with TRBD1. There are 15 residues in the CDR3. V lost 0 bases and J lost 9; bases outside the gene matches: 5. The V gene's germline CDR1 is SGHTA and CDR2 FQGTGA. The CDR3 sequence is CASSLTTGSSSPLHF. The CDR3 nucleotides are TGTGCCAGCAGCTTAACGACAGGGTCTTCTTCACCCCTCCACTTT.

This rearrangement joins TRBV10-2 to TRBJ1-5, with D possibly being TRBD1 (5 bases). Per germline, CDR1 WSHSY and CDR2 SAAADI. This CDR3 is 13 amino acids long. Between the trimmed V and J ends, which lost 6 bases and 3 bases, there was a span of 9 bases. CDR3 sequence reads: CASRKGANQPQHF. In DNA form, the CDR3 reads TGCGCCAGCAGGAAAGGGGCCAATCAGCCCCAGCATTTT.

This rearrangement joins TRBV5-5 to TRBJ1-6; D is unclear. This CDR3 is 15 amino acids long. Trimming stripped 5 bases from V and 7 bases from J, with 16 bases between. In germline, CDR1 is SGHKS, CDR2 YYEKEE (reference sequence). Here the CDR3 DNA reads TGTGCCAGCAGTCCCGTGACGGCAGGAAATTCACCCCTCCACTTT. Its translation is CASSPVTAGNSPLHF.

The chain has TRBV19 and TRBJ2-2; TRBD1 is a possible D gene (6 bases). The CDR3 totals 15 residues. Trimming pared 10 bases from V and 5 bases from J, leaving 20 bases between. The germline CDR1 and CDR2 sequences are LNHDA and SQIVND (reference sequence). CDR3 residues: CAIQAHRDRTGELFF. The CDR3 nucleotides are TGTGCCATCCAAGCCCACAGGGATCGGACCGGGGAGCTGTTTTTT. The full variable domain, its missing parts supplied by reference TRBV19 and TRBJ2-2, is DGGITQSPKYLFRKEGQNVTLSCEQNLNHDAMYWYRQDPGQGLRLIYYSQIVNDFQKGDIAEGYSVSREKKESFPLTVTSAQKNPTAFYLCAIQAHRDRTGELFFGEGSRLTVL.

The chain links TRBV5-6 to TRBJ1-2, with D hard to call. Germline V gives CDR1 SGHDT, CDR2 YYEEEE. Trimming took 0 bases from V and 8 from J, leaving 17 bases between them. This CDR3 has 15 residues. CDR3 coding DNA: TGTGCCAGCAGCTTGGTAGGGCGCTGGGAGGAAGGCTACACCTTC. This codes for CASSLVGRWEEGYTF.

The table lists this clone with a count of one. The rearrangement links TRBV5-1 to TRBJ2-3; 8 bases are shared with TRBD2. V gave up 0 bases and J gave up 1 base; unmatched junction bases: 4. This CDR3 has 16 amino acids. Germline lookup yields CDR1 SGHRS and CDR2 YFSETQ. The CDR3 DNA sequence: TGCGCCAGCAGCTTGGAAGGCGGGGGGCGCACAGATACGCAGTATTTT. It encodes CASSLEGGGRTDTQYF.

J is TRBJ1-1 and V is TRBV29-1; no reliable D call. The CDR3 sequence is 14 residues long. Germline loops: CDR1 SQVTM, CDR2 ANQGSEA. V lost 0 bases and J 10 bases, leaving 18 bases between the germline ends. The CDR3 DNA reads TGCAGCGTTGAAGATGGAACAGACCTTACCTCAGCTTTCTTT. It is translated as CSVEDGTDLTSAFF.